These 27 T cell receptor beta chains share one sample of origin, sequenced in a study of response to subunit inactivated influenza vaccine. TCRdb reanalysed the RT-PCR reads using MiXCR and keeps one entry per CDR3 protein. The table includes 700,000 to 800,000 distinct CDR3 sequences, around 20% detected once. The source was PBMCs from blood, collected roughly 5 days after vaccination. The receptor source for this set is a man aged 45 to 65 who received an inactivated influenza vaccine.

The chain employs TRBV5-4 and TRBJ1-1, with D possibly being TRBD1 (5 bases). The germline gives CDR1 SGHNT, CDR2 YYREEE (reference sequence). V dropped 4 bases and J dropped 6 bases, with 13 bases sitting between them. The CDR3 has 13 amino acids. CDR3 sequence reads: CASSPMWGAEAFF. The CDR3, as DNA: TGTGCCAGCAGCCCCATGTGGGGGGCTGAAGCTTTCTTT.

This chain joins TRBV18 and TRBJ2-1, with 7 positions matching TRBD2. With V trimmed by 3 bases and J by 8 bases, 10 bases remained unmatched. This CDR3 comprises 15 residues. CDR1 and CDR2 (germline): KGHSH, LQKENI. CDR3 sequence: CASSPGMAGVHEQFF. The CDR3 nucleotides read TGTGCCAGCTCACCTGGGATGGCGGGGGTTCATGAGCAGTTCTTC.

This clonotype occurred many times. The genes are TRBV6-5 and TRBJ2-6, with D uncertain. The V end was cut by 0 bases, the J end by 4 bases, with 10 bases between. This CDR3 comprises 16 residues. The germline gives CDR1 MNHEY, CDR2 SVGAGI. The CDR3 region is CASSYSRAAGANVLTF. CDR3 nucleotides: TGTGCCAGCAGTTACTCGAGAGCCGCCGGGGCCAACGTCCTGACTTTC.

This clonotype was counted ten times or more. V is TRBV5-1 and J is TRBJ2-7; 12 nucleotides agree with TRBD1. CDR1 and CDR2 from the germline V gene are SGHRS and YFSETQ. The length of the CDR3 is 15 residues. Trimming removed 4 bases from V and 5 bases from J; junction bases left unmatched: 7. The CDR3 region has the DNA TGCGCCAGCAGCCCAGGGACAGGGGGCTACGACGAGCAGTACTTC. Translating it yields CASSPGTGGYDEQYF. The complete variable domain, with remaining parts taken from reference TRBV5-1 and TRBJ2-7, reads KAGVTQTPRYLIKTRGQQVTLSCSPISGHRSVSWYQQTPGQGLQFLFEYFSETQRNKGNFPGRFSGRQFSNSRSEMNVSTLELGDSALYLCASSPGTGGYDEQYFGPGTRLTVT.

This chain joins TRBV12-3 or TRBV12-4 and TRBJ2-2; TRBD2 agrees at 8 bases. Trimming removed 3 bases from V and 5 bases from J; junction bases left unmatched: 11. CDR3 size: 17 residues. CDR3: CASSFPRREGLTGELFF. The CDR3 nucleotides read TGTGCCAGCAGTTTTCCCCGACGGGAGGGCCTTACCGGGGAGCTGTTTTTT.

This clonotype was detected a few times. The chain employs TRBV14 and TRBJ2-3; 9 nucleotides line up with TRBD2. V shed 4 bases, J shed 6 bases, and the junction held 8 bases outside the gene matches. Germline CDR1 reads SGHDN; CDR2 reads FVKESK. The CDR3 sequence is 15 residues long. The CDR3 here is CASSRETSGSDTQYF. CDR3 in DNA: TGTGCCAGCAGCCGGGAGACTAGCGGCTCGGATACGCAGTATTTT.

This rearrangement joins TRBV6-5 to TRBJ2-6; D might be TRBD1 (5 bases). V lost 0 bases to trimming and J lost 13 bases, with 10 bases between them. CDR1 and CDR2 (germline): MNHEY, SVGAGI. The CDR3 runs 13 residues. As DNA, the CDR3 is TGTGCCAGCAGTTACTCGGGGCCCCATGTCCTGACTTTC. Its protein product is CASSYSGPHVLTF.

The genes are TRBV28 and TRBJ2-1; 8 nucleotides line up with TRBD1. The CDR3 covers 15 residues. Germline assignment: CDR1 MDHEN and CDR2 SYDVKM. The V segment lost 5 bases and the J segment 6 bases; nucleotides outside the gene matches: 9. For the CDR3, the DNA is TGTGCCAGCAGTCCATCCCAAGACAGGGGCAATGAGCAGTTCTTC. Translating it yields CASSPSQDRGNEQFF.

The V gene is TRBV7-2, the J gene TRBJ2-1; the D gene is possibly TRBD2 (5 bases). The germline V and J ends were trimmed by 2 bases and 8 bases, with 16 bases remaining between them. The CDR3 covers 15 residues. Looked up from germline, CDR1 is SGHTA and CDR2 is FQGNSA. For the CDR3, the DNA is TGTGCCAGCAGCTTATGGGAGCTAGGTTCTGATGAGCAGTTCTTC. Amino acids: CASSLWELGSDEQFF. Using reference TRBV7-2 and TRBJ2-1 for the parts outside the CDR3, the full variable domain is GAGVSQSPSNKVTEKGKDVELRCDPISGHTALYWYRQSLGQGLEFLIYFQGNSAPDKSGLPSDRFSAERTGGSVSTLTIQRTQQEDSAVYLCASSLWELGSDEQFFGPGTRLTVL.

This clonotype was picked up many times. V and J are TRBV6-5 and TRBJ2-3; D is possibly TRBD2 (7 bases). The V gene's germline CDR1 is MNHEY and CDR2 SVGAGI. The V end lost 2 bases, the J end lost 5 bases, and 14 bases lay between the germline ends. The CDR3 has 15 amino acids. CDR3 sequence reads: CASSYLRGREDTQYF. In DNA, the CDR3 is TGTGCCAGCAGTTACCTGAGGGGGAGGGAAGATACGCAGTATTTT.

The chain links TRBV6-5 to TRBJ1-1; no clear D gene. CDR3 length: 16 amino acids. The V end lost 2 bases, the J end lost 1 base, and 14 bases lay between the germline ends. Germline-derived CDR1 and CDR2 are MNHEY and SVGAGI. CDR3 in amino acids: CASSYPPARRNTEAFF. CDR3 coding DNA: TGTGCCAGCAGTTACCCCCCAGCACGAAGGAACACTGAAGCTTTCTTT.

This clonotype showed up just a few times. CDR3 loop: CASSYSPGGRDEQYF. The CDR3 coding sequence is TGTGCCAGCAGTTACTCCCCCGGGGGGAGAGACGAGCAGTACTTC. The rearrangement uses TRBV6-5 and TRBJ2-7; 7 bases match TRBD2. J was trimmed by 5 bases and V by 0 bases; bases with no gene match: 7. This CDR3 comprises 15 residues. The germline V gene has CDR1 MNHEY and CDR2 SVGAGI.

The chain carries TRBV18 and TRBJ1-6, with a tentative D call TRBD1 (5 bases). Trimming pared 2 bases from V and 8 bases from J, leaving 10 bases between. This CDR3 spans 14 amino acids. Per the germline V gene, CDR1 is KGHSH and CDR2 is LQKENI. The CDR3 protein is CASSPTGGDSPLHF. In DNA form, the CDR3 reads TGTGCCAGCTCACCAACCGGGGGGGATTCACCCCTCCACTTT.

The chain uses TRBV4-2 and TRBJ1-1; tentatively, D is TRBD1 (6 bases). The CDR3 runs to 14 residues. Germline CDR1 reads LGHNA; CDR2 reads YNFKEQ. V lost 0 bases and J 5 bases, leaving 10 bases between the germline ends. DNA for the CDR3: TGTGCCAGCAGCCAAGAGAGCAGGGGAACTGAAGCTTTCTTT. Protein sequence: CASSQESRGTEAFF.

This clonotype was counted a few times. The chain carries TRBV5-1 and TRBJ2-5; the D is unclear. Per germline, CDR1 SGHRS and CDR2 YFSETQ. This CDR3 has 14 amino acids. The V gene lost 4 bases and the J gene lost 1 base, with 11 bases spanning the gap. CDR3 loop: CASSAKDGQETQYF. The CDR3 bases are TGCGCCAGCAGCGCAAAGGACGGCCAAGAGACCCAGTACTTC.

A few counts support this clonotype. For the CDR3, the DNA is TGTGCCAGCAGTTACCTCCCGCACTCCTACGAGCAGTACTTC. Protein: CASSYLPHSYEQYF. This chain joins TRBV6-5 and TRBJ2-7; D is uncertain. CDR1 MNHEY and CDR2 SVGAGI come from the germline V gene. The CDR3 is 14 amino acids. Deletions cut 2 bases from V and 0 bases from J, with 8 bases between.

This clonotype was picked up a small number of times. This chain connects TRBV7-2 to TRBJ1-1; possible D gene TRBD1, 6 bases. Germline V gives CDR1 SGHTA, CDR2 FQGNSA. V shed 5 bases and J shed 2 bases, with 18 bases lying between them. The length of the CDR3 is 16 residues. The CDR3, as DNA: TGTGCCAGCAGCAGAGTATCTCAGGGGAGTAACACTGAAGCTTTCTTT. Its translation: CASSRVSQGSNTEAFF.

V and J are TRBV7-2 and TRBJ2-5, with D maybe TRBD1 (5 bases). The CDR3 has 12 amino acids. The germline CDR1 and CDR2 sequences are SGHTA and FQGNSA. Trimming stripped 4 bases from V and 12 bases from J, with 15 bases between. CDR3 bases: TGTGCCAGCAGCTCCGACGGTGGGGCTGAGTACTTC. This translates into CASSSDGGAEYF. Looking up the rest from reference TRBV7-2 and TRBJ2-5 gives the full variable domain: GAGVSQSPSNKVTEKGKDVELRCDPISGHTALYWYRQSLGQGLEFLIYFQGNSAPDKSGLPSDRFSAERTGGSVSTLTIQRTQQEDSAVYLCASSSDGGAEYFGPGTRLLVL.

The sample holds a few counts of this clonotype. The rearrangement links TRBV6-1 to TRBJ2-3, with 7 bases aligning to TRBD2. V lost 6 bases and J lost 5; bases outside the gene matches: 17. CDR1 is MNHNS and CDR2 is SASEGT in the germline V gene. The CDR3 is 17 amino acids. CDR3 bases: TGTGCCAGCAGCCTACGGGGGGTAGATAACACATTAGATACGCAGTATTTT. Its protein product is CASSLRGVDNTLDTQYF.

The DNA for the CDR3 is TGTGCCATCAGCGGGGATCGCTTGTCCCAGCATTTT. Its protein is CAISGDRLSQHF. The V call is TRBV10-3, the J call TRBJ1-5; D remains unclear. In germline, CDR1 is ENHRY, CDR2 SYGVKD. The CDR3 is 12 amino acids. Trimming shortened V by 6 bases and J by 11 bases, and 14 bases separated the two germline ends.

This clonotype was recorded at least ten times. This chain links TRBV6-5 with TRBJ2-5; either TRBD1 or TRBD2 may fit D (5 bases each). Germline values: CDR1 MNHEY, CDR2 SVGAGI. This CDR3 contains 17 residues. V lost 0 bases and J lost 2, with 16 bases in between. CDR3 residues: CASSYSAGDGEQETQYF. In nucleotides, the CDR3 is TGTGCCAGCAGTTACTCAGCCGGGGACGGCGAACAAGAGACCCAGTACTTC.

The chain recombines TRBV6-2 or TRBV6-3 with TRBJ1-1; D is ambiguous. V was shortened by 4 bases and J by 4 bases, with 13 bases between the two germline ends. Germline V gene lookup returns CDR1 MNHEY and CDR2 SVGEGT. The CDR3 totals 14 residues. DNA of the CDR3: TGTGCCAGCAGTTTAGAGGTGGTGGGCACTGAAGCTTTCTTT. Translation gives CASSLEVVGTEAFF.

This clonotype appeared a few times. The chain has TRBV12-3 or TRBV12-4 and TRBJ1-1, with TRBD1 matching over 7 bases. Trimming removed 6 bases from V and 2 bases from J; junction bases left unmatched: 6. The CDR3 is made up of 14 amino acids. DNA for the CDR3: TGTGCCAGCAGCATGAGGGGGCGAAACACTGAAGCTTTCTTT. It yields the protein CASSMRGRNTEAFF.

This clonotype was observed a few times. The rearrangement joins TRBV12-3 or TRBV12-4 to TRBJ2-1, with D tentatively TRBD2 (6 bases). The CDR3 has 17 residues. V shed 3 bases and J shed 5 bases, with 20 bases lying between them. The CDR3 DNA sequence: TGTGCCAGCAGTTTTGGCATAGAAGTAGCGGTAGACAATGAGCAGTTCTTC. Protein sequence: CASSFGIEVAVDNEQFF.

This clonotype was seen only a few times. The chain carries TRBV9 and TRBJ2-7, with 7 nucleotides matching TRBD1. V gave up 0 bases and J gave up 5 bases; unmatched junction bases: 5. CDR1 and CDR2 from the germline V gene are SGDLS and YYNGEE. The length of the CDR3 is 14 residues. CDR3 amino acids: CASSVGGGRDEQYF. The DNA of the CDR3 is TGTGCCAGCAGCGTAGGAGGGGGCAGGGACGAGCAGTACTTC.

This rearrangement joins TRBV7-2 to TRBJ2-1; 7 positions agree with TRBD1. V shed 1 base and J 4 bases; nucleotides not matched to a gene: 4. In germline, CDR1 is SGHTA, CDR2 FQGNSA. The CDR3 totals 15 residues. The CDR3 DNA sequence: TGTGCCAGCAGCTTAGACAGGGGAAAATACAATGAGCAGTTCTTC. Protein sequence: CASSLDRGKYNEQFF.

The genes are TRBV27 and TRBJ1-4, with D possibly TRBD1 on 6 matching bases. The CDR3 has 16 amino acids. The germline V gene encodes CDR1 MNHEY and CDR2 SMNVEV (reference sequence). Between the trimmed V and J ends, which lost 6 bases and 7 bases, there was a span of 21 bases. The CDR3 coding sequence is TGTGCCAGCAGCCACCAACCCGTAAAACAGGGTGAAAAACTGTTTTTT. It is translated as CASSHQPVKQGEKLFF. Variable domain in full (rest from reference TRBV27 and TRBJ1-4): EAQVTQNPRYLITVTGKKLTVTCSQNMNHEYMSWYRQDPGLGLRQIYYSMNVEVTDKGDVPEGYKVSRKEKRNFPLILESPSPNQTSLYFCASSHQPVKQGEKLFFGSGTQLSVL.